This TCR beta chain is drawn from a study of blood T cell repertoires in COVID-19. Study information: Acute-phase and convalescent COVID-19 samples originated in the United States, Italy and Spain. PBMCs, B-cell-depleted T cells, or T cells provided the cDNA or gDNA that made up the material.

Authors' analysis steps: From reference gene primer amplification, estimates of nucleated cell counts were derived. This table comes from immunoSEQ multiplex PCR, and its TCRdb copy is limited to in-frame clones, with some not included. That table supplies the V and J calls and clone size; D and trimming were determined from the DNA. Among under 200,000 clones listed, roughly 90% were seen once. CDR1 GTSNPN and CDR2 SVGIG come from the germline V gene (reference sequence). The CDR3 contains 12 residues. The ends were cut back, 2 bases at V and 5 bases at J, with 9 bases in the middle. The chain uses TRBV30 and TRBJ1-2, with a possible D match to TRBD1 (5 bases). The receptor was isolated from a man aged 45-65 years with acute or convalescent COVID-19. The sample was peripheral blood. CDR3 sequence (DNA): TGTGCCTGGAGTCGGGGGGAGTATGGCTACACCTTC. Encoded protein: CAWSRGEYGYTF.